This T cell receptor (beta chain) originates from a study of monozygotic twins with inflammatory bowel disease. Germline lookup yields CDR1 KGHSH and CDR2 LQKENI. The CDR3 length is 14 residues. TCRdb reprocessed the 5' RACE reads and stores each CDR3 protein as one record, lacking DNA. The listing records approximately 390,000 distinct CDR3 sequences. The rearrangement links TRBV18 to TRBJ1-5; TCRdb returns TRBD1, unconfirmable since there is no DNA. Sequencing was done on a sample of blood. This clonotype originated in a human donor with ulcerative colitis or Crohn's disease, or a healthy co-twin of an affected twin (not recorded which). The CDR3 here is CASRGTGEDQPQHF.